The 28 T cell receptor beta chains presented below share a single source sample, sequenced in a study of regulatory T cells in long-lasting Graves disease. Arm-PCR of CDR3 regions and iRepertoire HTBI primers were used to build TCR beta libraries. TCRdb reanalysed the multiplex PCR reads using MiXCR and keeps one entry per CDR3 protein. Seen here are roughly 500,000 distinct CDR3 sequences, roughly 12% observed once, and the top ten hold roughly 10%. As for time point: newly diagnosed GD, antithyroid drugs for less than 3 months. PBMC RNA served as the TCR library source. Another study also made use of these data, one on T cells in Graves' hyperthyroidism and ophthalmopathy.

The sequencing here drew on peripheral blood mononuclear cells (PBMCs), taken at new diagnosis, from a patient treated with antithyroid drugs. The source is a man aged 25 to 40 with Graves disease.

This clonotype was recorded at least ten times. The chain employs TRBV10-1 and TRBJ2-2; 9 bases fit TRBD2. Trimming removed 9 bases from V and 1 base from J; junction bases left unmatched: 3. CDR1 is WNHNN and CDR2 is SYGVQD in the germline V gene (reference sequence). This CDR3 is 14 amino acids long. The CDR3: CASRSGRNTGELFF. The CDR3 DNA sequence: TGCGCCAGTCGTAGCGGGAGGAACACCGGGGAGCTGTTTTTT.

The chain combines TRBV20-1 with TRBJ2-7; TRBD2 is a possible D gene (6 bases). Between the trimmed V and J ends, which lost 0 bases and 4 bases, there was a span of 13 bases. Germline V gene lookup returns CDR1 DFQATT and CDR2 SNEGSKA (reference sequence). This CDR3 comprises 14 residues. The CDR3 region is CSARDGGSAYEQYF. In nucleotides, the CDR3 is TGCAGTGCTAGAGATGGAGGGAGTGCTTACGAGCAGTACTTC.

This clonotype has ten or more counts. The V and J genes are TRBV5-1 and TRBJ2-2; TRBD2 agrees at 10 bases. The CDR3 spans 15 residues. V shed 6 bases and J 3 bases; nucleotides not matched to a gene: 5. CDR1 SGHRS and CDR2 YFSETQ come from the germline V gene. CDR3 coding DNA: TGCGCCAGCAAAGAGACTAGCGGGTACACCGGGGAGCTGTTTTTT. Its translation is CASKETSGYTGELFF.

CDR3 bases: TGTGCCAGCGGCCCCCTCGGGCTAGCGGAAATATACGAGCAGTACTTC. It yields the protein CASGPLGLAEIYEQYF. J is TRBJ2-7 and V is TRBV6-1; 7 nucleotides align to TRBD2. J lost 4 bases, V lost 8 bases, and 17 bases had no gene match. This CDR3 comprises 16 residues. Germline loops: CDR1 MNHNS, CDR2 SASEGT.

This clonotype was counted only a few times. V and J are TRBV20-1 and TRBJ2-1; 8 bases are a match to TRBD2. The CDR3 runs 16 residues. Germline V gene data show CDR1 as DFQATT and CDR2 as SNEGSKA (reference sequence). V shed 5 bases and J 7 bases; nucleotides not matched to a gene: 16. The CDR3 sequence is CSAHAVPSSGMNEQFF. CDR3 in DNA: TGCAGTGCTCATGCGGTCCCCAGTAGCGGGATGAATGAGCAGTTCTTC.

Ten or more counts support this clonotype. In DNA form, the CDR3 reads TGTGCCAGCAGGGGCCTGGACGGCACAGATACGCAGTATTTT. Translated, it gives CASRGLDGTDTQYF. This chain joins TRBV6-1 and TRBJ2-3; D gene ambiguous. V was clipped by 6 bases and J by 1 base, with 11 bases between them. The CDR3 covers 14 residues. In germline, CDR1 is MNHNS, CDR2 SASEGT.

This clonotype was observed at least ten times. V usage is TRBV20-1 and J usage is TRBJ2-7; no reliable D call. Per germline, CDR1 DFQATT and CDR2 SNEGSKA (reference sequence). Trimming shortened V by 0 bases and J by 1 base, and 13 bases separated the two germline ends. The length of the CDR3 is 15 residues. CDR3 region: CSARDNGGESYEQYF. CDR3 nucleotides: TGCAGTGCTAGAGATAACGGCGGCGAATCCTACGAGCAGTACTTC.

This clonotype was recorded a few times. The CDR3 bases are TGCAGTACCATCATACCTCCGGGACAGGGGTCCTACGAGCAGTACTTC. This codes for CSTIIPPGQGSYEQYF. The chain couples TRBV20-1 to TRBJ2-7; TRBD1 matches 10 bases. The junction had 14 bases not matched to a gene; V was cut back by 8 bases and J by 1 base. The CDR3 consists of 16 residues. Looked up from germline, CDR1 is DFQATT and CDR2 is SNEGSKA (reference sequence).

This clonotype came up many times. The chain recombines TRBV12-3 or TRBV12-4 with TRBJ2-5, with no clear D. Trimming pared 6 bases from V and 5 bases from J, leaving 16 bases between. This CDR3 is 14 amino acids long. The CDR3 DNA reads TGTGCCAGCAGCGGTAGTTCCCCAAGGGAGACCCAGTACTTC. Amino acid sequence: CASSGSSPRETQYF.

On this clonotype: A much larger clone differs from this one at a single base, so this may be a read error. The chain is built from TRBV6-2 or TRBV6-3 and TRBJ1-1, with D possibly matching TRBD1 (5 bases). Between the trimmed V and J ends, which lost 2 bases and 7 bases, there was a span of 17 bases. The CDR3 runs to 15 residues. CDR1 is MNHEY and CDR2 is SVGEGT in the germline V gene. The CDR3 protein is CASSYEASRALEAFF. The CDR3 coding sequence is TGTGCCAGCAGTTACGAGGCGAGCAGGGCCCTTGAAGCTTTCTTT.

This clonotype was counted a few times. The CDR3 sequence is CAISGSKGSDTQYF. The CDR3 region has the DNA TGTGCCATCAGTGGATCAAAGGGCTCAGATACGCAGTATTTT. This sequence joins TRBV10-3 and TRBJ2-3, with D unclear. Germline-derived CDR1 and CDR2 are ENHRY and SYGVKD. Trimming shortened V by 4 bases and J by 4 bases, and 12 bases separated the two germline ends. The CDR3 extends over 14 amino acids.

The chain combines TRBV28 with TRBJ2-7, with 8 bases lining up with TRBD2. V trimming: 7 bases; J trimming: 13 bases; junction bases outside the gene matches: 12. CDR3 length: 12 amino acids. The germline V gene has CDR1 MDHEN and CDR2 SYDVKM. CDR3: CASTYGGDPPYF. DNA of the CDR3: TGTGCCAGCACCTACGGGGGGGACCCACCCTACTTC.

This rearrangement joins TRBV20-1 to TRBJ1-2; D may be TRBD1 (5 bases). The CDR3 covers 15 residues. V lost 4 bases and J 6 bases, leaving 21 bases between the germline ends. CDR1 DFQATT and CDR2 SNEGSKA come from the germline V gene (reference sequence). The CDR3 bases are TGCAGTGCTACCCAGCCGGGACCAAAAGGGGATGGCTACACCTTC. It encodes CSATQPGPKGDGYTF.

Ten or more counts support this clonotype. The genes are TRBV6-1 and TRBJ1-4, with 8 bases that match TRBD1. Trimming cost V 4 bases and J 6 bases; bases outside gene matches: 4. The CDR3 runs to 14 residues. Germline loops: CDR1 MNHNS, CDR2 SASEGT. CDR3 loop: CASSADRVDEKLFF. The CDR3 DNA reads as TGTGCCAGCAGTGCGGACAGGGTAGATGAAAAACTGTTTTTT.

This clonotype was recorded many times. The V and J genes are TRBV10-3 and TRBJ2-5; TRBD2 matches 9 bases. Germline-derived CDR1 and CDR2 are ENHRY and SYGVKD. V was pared by 5 bases and J by 5 bases, with 15 bases of the junction left unmatched. The CDR3 is made up of 17 amino acids. CDR3 region: CAISSLAGPGEEETQYF. The DNA for the CDR3 is TGTGCCATCAGTTCCCTAGCGGGACCGGGAGAGGAGGAGACCCAGTACTTC.

The CDR3 DNA follows: TGTGCCAGCAGTGAAGGGGGCGGGAAGGGCGGGGAGCTGTTTTTT. Translation gives CASSEGGGKGGELFF. The chain uses TRBV2 and TRBJ2-2, with D possibly matching TRBD2 (6 bases). This CDR3 spans 15 amino acids. Trimming cost V 1 base and J 7 bases, with 13 bases left between them. Per germline, CDR1 SNHLY and CDR2 FYNNEI.

This clonotype showed up just a few times. The gene calls are TRBV28 and TRBJ2-3; D gene unclear. Germline V gene data show CDR1 as MDHEN and CDR2 as SYDVKM. Trimming took 6 bases from V and 5 from J, leaving 9 bases between them. CDR3 size: 12 residues. The CDR3 nucleotides read TGTGCCAGCAGGGAAGGAGTAGATACGCAGTATTTT. The encoded protein is CASREGVDTQYF.

This clonotype appeared many times. This chain connects TRBV3-1 to TRBJ2-2; 8 bases are shared with TRBD2. With 6 bases clipped from V and 5 bases from J, the junction kept 8 bases outside the gene matches. The CDR3 runs 15 residues. Germline lookup yields CDR1 LGHDT and CDR2 YNNKEL (reference sequence). The CDR3 coding sequence is TGTGCCAGCAGATTCAGCGGGAGAGCAACCGGGGAGCTGTTTTTT. Amino acids: CASRFSGRATGELFF. Full variable domain (remainder filled in from reference TRBV3-1 and TRBJ2-2): DTAVSQTPKYLVTQMGNDKSIKCEQNLGHDTMYWYKQDSKKFLKIMFSYNNKELIINETVPNRFSPKSPDKAHLNLHINSLELGDSAVYFCASRFSGRATGELFFGEGSRLTVL.

This clonotype was counted many times. J is TRBJ1-1 and V is TRBV28, with no clear D. Germline-derived CDR1 and CDR2 are MDHEN and SYDVKM. The CDR3 spans 11 residues. V was cut by 4 bases and J by 11 bases, with 11 bases left in between. CDR3 protein: CASSSYSGAFF. The CDR3 DNA sequence: TGTGCCAGCAGTTCCTACTCTGGGGCTTTCTTT. Based on the CDR3 plus reference TRBV28 and TRBJ1-1, the full variable domain is DVKVTQSSRYLVKRTGEKVFLECVQDMDHENMFWYRQDPGLGLRLIYFSYDVKMKEKGDIPEGYSVSREKKERFSLILESASTNQTSMYLCASSSYSGAFFGQGTRLTVV.

This clonotype was found many times. V is TRBV6-2 or TRBV6-3 and J is TRBJ1-1, with a tentative D call TRBD1 (5 bases). The CDR3 has 14 residues. Germline CDR1 reads MNHEY; CDR2 reads SVGEGT. The V and J ends lost 3 bases and 5 bases respectively, with 13 bases between them. This CDR3 reads CASSYVGGKTEAFF. CDR3 coding DNA: TGTGCCAGCAGTTATGTTGGGGGGAAGACTGAAGCTTTCTTT.

This clonotype appeared many times. J is TRBJ2-3 and V is TRBV3-1, with 7 bases aligning to TRBD2. The CDR3 length is 17 residues. J was trimmed by 0 bases and V by 4 bases; bases with no gene match: 10. Germline CDR1 reads LGHDT; CDR2 reads YNNKEL (reference sequence). DNA for the CDR3: TGTGCCAGCAGCCCTCCCGGTCTAGCGGATAGCACAGATACGCAGTATTTT. Protein product: CASSPPGLADSTDTQYF.

The J gene is TRBJ1-1, the V gene TRBV19, with D hard to call. The CDR3 sequence is 13 residues long. Germline V gene sequence: CDR1 LNHDA, CDR2 SQIVND (reference sequence). V was clipped by 6 bases and J by 2 bases, with 10 bases between them. The CDR3 spells CASSFTANTEAFF. The CDR3, as DNA: TGTGCCAGTAGCTTTACAGCTAACACTGAAGCTTTCTTT.

This clonotype was observed many times. The rearrangement joins TRBV12-3 or TRBV12-4 to TRBJ2-5, with D possibly being TRBD1 (6 bases). The ends were cut back, 2 bases at V and 1 base at J, with 8 bases in the middle. The CDR3 length is 14 residues. CDR3 nucleotide sequence: TGTGCCAGCAGTTTACGGACAGTCCAAGAGACCCAGTACTTC. This gives the protein CASSLRTVQETQYF.

This clonotype was counted many times. CDR3 DNA: TGTGCCAGCGACGAGGGAGAACGAAATGAAAAACTGTTTTTT. It translates to CASDEGERNEKLFF. The gene calls are TRBV2 and TRBJ1-4; D unclear. In germline, CDR1 is SNHLY, CDR2 FYNNEI. Trimming shortened V by 8 bases and J by 5 bases, and 15 bases separated the two germline ends. The CDR3 runs to 14 residues.

The chain uses TRBV20-1 and TRBJ2-3; D possibly matches TRBD1 or TRBD2 (5 bases each). The CDR3 is 15 residues long. The V end lost 0 bases, the J end lost 5 bases, and 15 bases lay between the germline ends. Germline-derived CDR1 and CDR2 are DFQATT and SNEGSKA (reference sequence). The CDR3 region is CSARDGDPAGDTQYF. Written as DNA, the CDR3 is TGCAGTGCTAGAGATGGGGACCCAGCAGGAGATACGCAGTATTTT.

This clonotype occurred many times. The V call is TRBV12-3 or TRBV12-4, the J call TRBJ1-4; no reliable D call. The CDR3 consists of 12 residues. Deletions cut 3 bases from V and 5 bases from J, with 4 bases between. As DNA, the CDR3 is TGTGCCAGCAGTTTCCTCAATGAAAAACTGTTTTTT. This translates into CASSFLNEKLFF.

Concerning this clonotype: With a much larger clone just one base away, this may be a read error. CDR3 sequence reads: CASSVDSYYGYAF. The CDR3, as DNA: TGTGCCAGCAGCGTGGACTCGTACTATGGCTACGCCTTC. J is TRBJ1-2 and V is TRBV27; D remains ambiguous. The length of the CDR3 is 13 residues. Germline V gene lookup returns CDR1 MNHEY and CDR2 SMNVEV (reference sequence).

This clonotype was counted a few times. The rearrangement links TRBV5-1 to TRBJ2-7, with 10 bases that match TRBD2. The germline V gene has CDR1 SGHRS and CDR2 YFSETQ. This CDR3 has 15 residues. With V trimmed by 4 bases and J by 4 bases, 8 bases remained unmatched. CDR3 DNA: TGCGCCAGCAGCGAAACTAGCGGGACCTTTTACGAGCAGTACTTC. It codes for CASSETSGTFYEQYF. Drawing the rest from reference TRBV5-1 and TRBJ2-7, the complete variable domain is KAGVTQTPRYLIKTRGQQVTLSCSPISGHRSVSWYQQTPGQGLQFLFEYFSETQRNKGNFPGRFSGRQFSNSRSEMNVSTLELGDSALYLCASSETSGTFYEQYFGPGTRLTVT.